This entry concerns a single T cell receptor beta chain. In this sample, this clonotype turned up a few times. Its antigen is not yet known. Per-base quality was not reported, and no clone a single base away is much larger than it. This sample was taken from a study of blood T cells in healthy people across ages (dated by TCRdb to about 2015). Study-level background: In model experiments, template switching captured about one uniquely barcoded TCR beta cDNA molecule for every two T cells. Age-related changes in TCR beta repertoire diversity were measured in the study by deep sequencing normalized with unique cDNA molecular identifiers. Two additional independent replicas of 1 million unique cDNA reads from the same blood draw were analyzed for two donors (one aged 18 to 30 and one aged 80 or older). The donors were split into four age groups: young (average about 15 years), middle-aged (roughly 39), aged (about 62) and long-lived (roughly 80). To avoid experimental bias, donors of different ages were distributed randomly across sequencing lanes.

Paper-wide results and their limitations: Observed TCR beta diversity per million T cells fell roughly linearly with age, and a significant reduction was already apparent by age around 40. Estimates of total diversity from one million sequenced T cells were regarded as lower bounds and underestimates. The percentage of naive T cells measured by flow cytometry correlated strongly with observed TCR beta diversity. Compared with the aged group, the long-lived group had more naive CD4+ T cells, fewer expanded clones and increased TCR diversity, suggesting age selection. Because donor CMV infection status was unknown, age-related changes in expanded clonotypes were potentially confounded. Conclusive comparison of naive and antigen-experienced compartments was prevented by the profiling of bulk unsorted PBMCs.

The library relied on 5' RACE. The sample was run on an Illumina HiSeq 2500. A second PCR of roughly 7 to 11 cycles was performed with a sample-barcoded 5' primer and a J-beta primer mix. Each TCR beta cDNA molecule received a unique molecular identifier from a template-switch 5' adaptor carrying 12 random nucleotides. Each sample yielded at least 2.5 million CDR3-containing paired-end reads. All of the RNA was converted into first-strand cDNA using the Mint cDNA synthesis kit, with a TRBC-specific oligonucleotide serving as the primer. After uracil-DNA glycosylase treatment, a first 18-cycle PCR used universal primers M1SS and BC2_uni_R on all cDNA. From the authors' description of their analysis: For normalization, 1 million high-quality reads, each with a distinct molecular identifier, were randomly selected from each sample. Reads sharing molecular identifiers were discarded rather than binned into consensus sequences. MiTCR, with a Q25 quality threshold and the strictest error-elimination algorithm, was used for CDR3 identification, clonotype clustering and error correction. Lower-bound total TCR beta diversity was estimated with a nonparametric unseen species model using Euler transformation. Using fastp at Q25 and MiXCR, TCRdb reprocessed the public reads and kept productive beta chains. Rows matching on CDR3 protein sequence are summarized as one entry with the most common DNA and genes. It is TCRdb's table, rather than the study itself, that gives the V and J calls and clone size. Counted in this sample were 380,000 or so distinct CDR3 sequences; about 52% of them appeared once. Of the sample, 45% to 60% is held by the ten largest clones.

The roughly 39 donors, aged about 6 to 95 years, were systemically healthy Caucasian individuals from Russia. Ten milliliters of peripheral blood were drawn from each donor into EDTA-treated Vacutainer tubes. Ficoll-Paque density-gradient centrifugation was used to isolate PBMCs, with at least 7 million per sample. Trizol reagent was used to extract total RNA from PBMCs, with at least 6 micrograms per sample. The percentages of naive CD45RAhigh/CD27high T cells were determined by flow cytometry on a PBMC aliquot from every donor. Sequencing was done on a sample of blood. This clonotype was sampled from a man aged 60-69 years in good health.

The DNA is TGTGCCATCAGTGAGTCGGAAGTCCGGGCCGCCTACGAGCAGTACTTC. Translated, this is CAISESEVRAAYEQYF. The chain is encoded by TRBV10-3 joined to TRBJ2-7, with the D gene not clear enough to name. V loses 0 bases of germline sequence and J loses 2 bases, and the interval between the two ends is 14 bases. The germline V gene specifies ENHRY as CDR1 and SYGVKD as CDR2. The CDR3 runs 16 amino acids, cysteine and phenylalanine included. The entry retains the CDR3 DNA only, 48 bases that are in frame from base 1.